This T cell receptor beta chain was found in a study of CD8 T cells in ankylosing spondylitis. Quantitative 5'-RACE with molecular barcodes produced the TCR beta libraries. TCRdb called the 5' RACE reads again in MiXCR, with one record for every CDR3 protein. The repertoire holds roughly 250,000 distinct CDR3 sequences, with 8% to 9.5% as singletons. General observations from the study: A CD8+ phenotype characterized the disease-linked clones, which were relatively rare in peripheral blood. Some of the motif variants had earlier been found in reactive arthritis patients' fluid and blood.

This clonotype was found many times. Its antigen remains unknown. The sample taken for sequencing was blood, either unsorted or a sorted T cell fraction (not recorded which). This clonotype was obtained from a male donor with ankylosing spondylitis or in good health (not recorded which).

CDR3 amino acids: CSVELPDNEQFF. In nucleotides, the CDR3 is TGCAGCGTTGAACTCCCGGACAATGAGCAGTTCTTC. V is TRBV29-1 and J is TRBJ2-1; D uncertain. Per germline, CDR1 SQVTM and CDR2 ANQGSEA. This CDR3 is built from 12 residues. The ends were cut back, 2 bases at V and 5 bases at J, with 7 bases in the middle.